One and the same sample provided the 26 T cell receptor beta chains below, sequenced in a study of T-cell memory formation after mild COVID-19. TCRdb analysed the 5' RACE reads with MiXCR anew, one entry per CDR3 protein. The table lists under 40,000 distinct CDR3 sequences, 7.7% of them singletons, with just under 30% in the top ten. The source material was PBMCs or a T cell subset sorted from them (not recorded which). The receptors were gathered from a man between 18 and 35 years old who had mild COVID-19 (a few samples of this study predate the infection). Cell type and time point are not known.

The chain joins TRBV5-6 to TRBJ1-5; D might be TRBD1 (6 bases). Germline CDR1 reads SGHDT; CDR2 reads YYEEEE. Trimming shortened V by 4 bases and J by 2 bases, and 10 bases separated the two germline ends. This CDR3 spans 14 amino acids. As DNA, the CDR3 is TGTGCCAGCAGCGGGGCAGGGGGCAATCAGCCCCAGCATTTT. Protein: CASSGAGGNQPQHF.

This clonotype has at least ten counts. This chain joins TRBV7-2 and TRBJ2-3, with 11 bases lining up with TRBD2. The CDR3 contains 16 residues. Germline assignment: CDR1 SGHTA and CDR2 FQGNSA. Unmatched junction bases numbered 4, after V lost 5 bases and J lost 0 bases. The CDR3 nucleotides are TGTGCCAGCAGCAGAACTAGCGGGGGTAGCACAGATACGCAGTATTTT. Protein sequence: CASSRTSGGSTDTQYF.

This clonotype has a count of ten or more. DNA for the CDR3: TGCGCCAGCAGCTTGGTGGGGCCGGGGGAGACCCAGTACTTC. It is translated as CASSLVGPGETQYF. This rearrangement joins TRBV5-1 to TRBJ2-5; D might be TRBD1 or TRBD2, each matching 5 bases. V shed 0 bases and J shed 5 bases, with 11 bases lying between them. CDR1 is SGHRS and CDR2 is YFSETQ in the germline V gene. This CDR3 spans 14 amino acids. The whole variable domain, remainder taken from reference TRBV5-1 and TRBJ2-5, is KAGVTQTPRYLIKTRGQQVTLSCSPISGHRSVSWYQQTPGQGLQFLFEYFSETQRNKGNFPGRFSGRQFSNSRSEMNVSTLELGDSALYLCASSLVGPGETQYFGPGTRLLVL.

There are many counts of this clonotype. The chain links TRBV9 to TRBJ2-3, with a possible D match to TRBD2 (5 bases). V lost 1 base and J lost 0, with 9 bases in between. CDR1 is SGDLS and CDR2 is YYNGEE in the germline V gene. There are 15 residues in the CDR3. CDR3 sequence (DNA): TGTGCCAGCAGCGTAAGAGCGGTTAGCACAGATACGCAGTATTTT. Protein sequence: CASSVRAVSTDTQYF.

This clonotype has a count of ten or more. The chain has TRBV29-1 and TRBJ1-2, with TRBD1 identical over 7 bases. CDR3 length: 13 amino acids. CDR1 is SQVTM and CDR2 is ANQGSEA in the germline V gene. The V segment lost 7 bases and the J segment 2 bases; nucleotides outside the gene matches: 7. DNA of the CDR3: TGCAGCGCCTTGGGACAGACGAACTATGGCTACACCTTC. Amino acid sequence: CSALGQTNYGYTF.

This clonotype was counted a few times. CDR3: CASRDPRFEQYF. The CDR3 DNA reads TGTGCCAGCAGGGACCCCCGGTTCGAGCAGTACTTC. This chain joins TRBV2 and TRBJ2-7; D gene uncertain. V lost 6 bases and J 6 bases, leaving 12 bases between the germline ends. The germline V gene has CDR1 SNHLY and CDR2 FYNNEI. The CDR3 contains 12 residues.

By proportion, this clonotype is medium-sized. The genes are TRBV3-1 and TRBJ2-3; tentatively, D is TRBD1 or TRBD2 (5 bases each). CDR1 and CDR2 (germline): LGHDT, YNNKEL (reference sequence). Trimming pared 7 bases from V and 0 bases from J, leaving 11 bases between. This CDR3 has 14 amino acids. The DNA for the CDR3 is TGTGCCAGCAACTCACGGGGCAGCACAGATACGCAGTATTTT. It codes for CASNSRGSTDTQYF.

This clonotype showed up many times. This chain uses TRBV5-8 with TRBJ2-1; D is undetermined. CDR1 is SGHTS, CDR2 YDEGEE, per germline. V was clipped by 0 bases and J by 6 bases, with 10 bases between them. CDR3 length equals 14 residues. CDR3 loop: CASSLGLTFNEQFF. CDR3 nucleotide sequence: TGTGCCAGCAGCTTGGGGCTAACATTCAATGAGCAGTTCTTC. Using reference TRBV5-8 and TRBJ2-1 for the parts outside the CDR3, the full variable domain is EAGVTQSPTHLIKTRGQQATLRCSPISGHTSVYWYQQALGLGLQFLLWYDEGEERNRGNFPPRFSGRQFPNYSSELNVNALELEDSALYLCASSLGLTFNEQFFGPGTRLTVL.

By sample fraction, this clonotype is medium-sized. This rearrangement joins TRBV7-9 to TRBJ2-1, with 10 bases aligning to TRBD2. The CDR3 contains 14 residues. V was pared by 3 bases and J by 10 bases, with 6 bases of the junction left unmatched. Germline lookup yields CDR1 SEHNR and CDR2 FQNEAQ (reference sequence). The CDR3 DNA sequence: TGTGCCAGCAGCTTTGGAACTAGCGGGGACGAGCAGTTCTTC. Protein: CASSFGTSGDEQFF.

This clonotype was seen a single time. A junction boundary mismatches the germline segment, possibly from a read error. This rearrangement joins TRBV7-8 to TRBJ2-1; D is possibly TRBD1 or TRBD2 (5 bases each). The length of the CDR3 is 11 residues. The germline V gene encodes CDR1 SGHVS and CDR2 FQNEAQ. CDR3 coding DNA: TGTGCCACTGCCTCGCCGTTCTTGGGGGTCTTC. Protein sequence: CATASPFLGVF.

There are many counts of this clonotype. The CDR3 reads CASSFKGLKDQPQHF. The CDR3 DNA sequence: TGTGCCAGCAGCTTTAAAGGTCTGAAGGATCAGCCCCAGCATTTT. The chain combines TRBV11-2 with TRBJ1-5; D gene ambiguous. The CDR3 is made up of 15 amino acids. V gave up 3 bases and J gave up 5 bases, with 14 bases separating them. The germline CDR1 and CDR2 sequences are SGHAT and FQNNGV.

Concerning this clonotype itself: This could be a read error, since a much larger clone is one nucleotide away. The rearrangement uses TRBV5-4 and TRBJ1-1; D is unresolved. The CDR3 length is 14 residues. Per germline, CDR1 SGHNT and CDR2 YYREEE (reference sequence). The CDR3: CASSSDTANTEALF. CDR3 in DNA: TGTGCCAGCAGTTCTGACACCGCGAACACTGAAGCTTTATTT.

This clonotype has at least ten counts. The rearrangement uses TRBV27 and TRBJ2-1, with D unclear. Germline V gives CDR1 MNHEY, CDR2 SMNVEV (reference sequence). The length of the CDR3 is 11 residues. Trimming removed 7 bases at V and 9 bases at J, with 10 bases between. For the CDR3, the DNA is TGTGCCAGCAAAAAATCCCTTGAGCAGTTCTTC. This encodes CASKKSLEQFF.

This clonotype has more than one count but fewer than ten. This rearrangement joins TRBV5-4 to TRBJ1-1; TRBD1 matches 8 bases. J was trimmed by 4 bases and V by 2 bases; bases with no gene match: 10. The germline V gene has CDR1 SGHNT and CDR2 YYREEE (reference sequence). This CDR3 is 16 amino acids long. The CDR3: CASSFSGGALATEAFF. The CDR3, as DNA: TGTGCCAGCAGCTTTTCAGGGGGCGCTTTGGCCACTGAAGCTTTCTTT.

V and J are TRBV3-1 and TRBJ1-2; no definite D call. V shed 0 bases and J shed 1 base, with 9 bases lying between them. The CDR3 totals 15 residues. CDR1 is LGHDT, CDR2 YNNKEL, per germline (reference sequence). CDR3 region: CASSQELRRNYGYTF. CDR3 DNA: TGTGCCAGCAGCCAAGAACTACGGCGTAACTATGGCTACACCTTC.

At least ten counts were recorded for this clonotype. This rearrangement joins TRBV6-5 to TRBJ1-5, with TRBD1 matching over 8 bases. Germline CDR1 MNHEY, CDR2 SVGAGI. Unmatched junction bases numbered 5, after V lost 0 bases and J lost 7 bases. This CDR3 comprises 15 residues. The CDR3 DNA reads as TGTGCCAGCAGTTACTCGAGGGACAGGTACCAGCCCCAGCATTTT. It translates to CASSYSRDRYQPQHF.

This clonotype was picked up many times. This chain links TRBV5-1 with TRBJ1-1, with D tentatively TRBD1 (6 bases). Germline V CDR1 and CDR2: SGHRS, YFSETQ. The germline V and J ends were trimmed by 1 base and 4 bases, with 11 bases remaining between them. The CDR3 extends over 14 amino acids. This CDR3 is CASSLRGRVTEAFF. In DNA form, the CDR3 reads TGCGCCAGCAGCTTGAGGGGGAGGGTCACTGAAGCTTTCTTT.

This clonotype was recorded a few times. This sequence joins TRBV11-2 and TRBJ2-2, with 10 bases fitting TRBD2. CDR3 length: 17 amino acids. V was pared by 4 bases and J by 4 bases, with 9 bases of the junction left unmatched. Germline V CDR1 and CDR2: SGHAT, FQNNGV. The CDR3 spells CASSSSGTSAGTGELFF. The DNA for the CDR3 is TGTGCCAGCAGCTCCTCCGGGACTAGCGCGGGCACCGGGGAGCTGTTTTTT. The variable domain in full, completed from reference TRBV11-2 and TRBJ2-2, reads EAGVAQSPRYKIIEKRQSVAFWCNPISGHATLYWYQQILGQGPKLLIQFQNNGVVDDSQLPKDRFSAERLKGVDSTLKIQPAKLEDSAVYLCASSSSGTSAGTGELFFGEGSRLTVL.

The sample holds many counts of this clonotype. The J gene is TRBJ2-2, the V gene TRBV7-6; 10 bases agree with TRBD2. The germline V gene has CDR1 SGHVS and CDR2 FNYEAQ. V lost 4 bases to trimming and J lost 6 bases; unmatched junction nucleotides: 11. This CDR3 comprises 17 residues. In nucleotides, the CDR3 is TGTGCCAGCAGCTCCAATCCCGGGACTAGCGCCCCCGGGGAGCTGTTTTTT. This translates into CASSSNPGTSAPGELFF.

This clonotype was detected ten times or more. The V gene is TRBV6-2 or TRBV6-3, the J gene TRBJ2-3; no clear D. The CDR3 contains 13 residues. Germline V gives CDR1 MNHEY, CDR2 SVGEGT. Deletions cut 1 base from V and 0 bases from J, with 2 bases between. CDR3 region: CASSYWSTDTQYF. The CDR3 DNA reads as TGTGCCAGCAGTTACTGGAGCACAGATACGCAGTATTTT.

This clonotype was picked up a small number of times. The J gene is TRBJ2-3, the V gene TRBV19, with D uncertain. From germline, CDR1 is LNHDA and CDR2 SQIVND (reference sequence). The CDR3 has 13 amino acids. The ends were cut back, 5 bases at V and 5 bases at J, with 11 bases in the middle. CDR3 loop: CASSARKGDTQYF. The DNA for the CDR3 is TGTGCCAGTAGTGCGCGGAAAGGAGATACGCAGTATTTT.

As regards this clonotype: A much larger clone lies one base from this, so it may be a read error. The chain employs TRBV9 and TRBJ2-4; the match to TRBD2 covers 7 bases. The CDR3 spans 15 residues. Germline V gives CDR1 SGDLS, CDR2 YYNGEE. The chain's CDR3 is CASSARGDGKSIQYF. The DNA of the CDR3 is TGTGCCAGCAGCGCCCGGGGGGATGGCAAAAGCATTCAGTACTTC.

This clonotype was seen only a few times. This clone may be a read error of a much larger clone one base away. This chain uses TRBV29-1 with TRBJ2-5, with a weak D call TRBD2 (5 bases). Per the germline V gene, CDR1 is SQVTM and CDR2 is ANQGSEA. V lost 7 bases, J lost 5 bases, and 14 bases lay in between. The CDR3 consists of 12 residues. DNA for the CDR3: TGCAGCGGTGGACTCTCAGTGGAGACCCAGTACTTC. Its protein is CSGGLSVETQYF. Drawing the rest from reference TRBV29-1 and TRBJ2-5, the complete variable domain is SAVISQKPSRDICQRGTSLTIQCQVDSQVTMMFWYRQQPGQSLTLIATANQGSEATYESGFVIDKFPISRPNLTFSTLTVSNMSPEDSSIYLCSGGLSVETQYFGPGTRLLVL.

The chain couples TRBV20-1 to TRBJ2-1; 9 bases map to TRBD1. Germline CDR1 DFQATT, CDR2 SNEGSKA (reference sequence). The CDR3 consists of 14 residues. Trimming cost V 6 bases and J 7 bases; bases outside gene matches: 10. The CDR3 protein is CSASGTGRLNEQFF. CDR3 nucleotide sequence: TGCAGTGCGAGCGGGACAGGGAGGTTGAATGAGCAGTTCTTC.

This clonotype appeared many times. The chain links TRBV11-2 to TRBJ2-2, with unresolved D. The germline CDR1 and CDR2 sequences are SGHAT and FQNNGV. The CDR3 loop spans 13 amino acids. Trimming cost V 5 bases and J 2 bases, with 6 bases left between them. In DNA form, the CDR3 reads TGTGCCAGCAGCGAACAAAACACCGGGGAGCTGTTTTTT. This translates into CASSEQNTGELFF.

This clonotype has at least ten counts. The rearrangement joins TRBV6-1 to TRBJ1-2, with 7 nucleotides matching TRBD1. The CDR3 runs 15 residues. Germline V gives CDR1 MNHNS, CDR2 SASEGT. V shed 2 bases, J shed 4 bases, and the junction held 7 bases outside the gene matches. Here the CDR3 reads CASSESEGGGYGYTF. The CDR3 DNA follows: TGTGCCAGCAGTGAAAGTGAAGGGGGCGGCTATGGCTACACCTTC.